The entry below describes one TCR beta chain. Its specificity is not known. Use of 60 Vbeta and 13 Jbeta primers characterized the PCR. Method: immunoSEQ multiplex PCR; TCRdb's copy keeps in-frame clones and lacks some. The sample holds roughly 110,000 clones; about 70% are singletons and the top ten take 2.5% to 3.5%. The sample belongs to a study of cytomegalovirus exposure and HLA in healthy donors. Findings and caveats of the study: The study flagged roughly 150 TCR beta chains as cytomegalovirus-associated.

The clonotype comes from a female donor in good health and CMV-seronegative. Sequenced material: PBMCs.

The DNA of the CDR3 is TGTGCCAGCAGTTTCCAACAAGAGACCCAGTACTTC. It codes for CASSFQQETQYF. V usage is TRBV28 and J usage is TRBJ2-5; D unresolved. The V end lost 3 bases, the J end lost 2 bases, and 4 bases lay between the germline ends. Per the germline V gene, CDR1 is MDHEN and CDR2 is SYDVKM. The CDR3 is 12 residues long.